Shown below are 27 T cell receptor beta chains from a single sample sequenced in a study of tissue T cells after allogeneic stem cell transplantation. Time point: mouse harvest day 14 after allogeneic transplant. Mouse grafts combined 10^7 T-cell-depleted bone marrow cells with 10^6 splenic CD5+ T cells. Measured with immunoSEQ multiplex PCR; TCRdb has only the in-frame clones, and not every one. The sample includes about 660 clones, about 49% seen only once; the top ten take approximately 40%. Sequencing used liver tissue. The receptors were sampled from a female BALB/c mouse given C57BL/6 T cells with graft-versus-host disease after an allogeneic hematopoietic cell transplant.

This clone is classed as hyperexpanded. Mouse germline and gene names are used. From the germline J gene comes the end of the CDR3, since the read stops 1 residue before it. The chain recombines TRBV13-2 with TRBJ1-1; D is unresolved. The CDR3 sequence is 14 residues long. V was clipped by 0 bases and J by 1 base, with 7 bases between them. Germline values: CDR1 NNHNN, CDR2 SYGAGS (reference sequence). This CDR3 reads CASGDAGLNTEVFF. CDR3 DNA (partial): TGTGCCAGCGGTGATGCCGGGCTGAACACAGAAGTCTTC.

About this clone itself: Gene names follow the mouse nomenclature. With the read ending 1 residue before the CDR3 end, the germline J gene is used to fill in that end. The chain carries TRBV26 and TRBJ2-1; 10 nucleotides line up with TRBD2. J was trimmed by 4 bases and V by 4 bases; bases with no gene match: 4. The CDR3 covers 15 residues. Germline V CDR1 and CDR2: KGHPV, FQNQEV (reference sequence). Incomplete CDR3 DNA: TGTGCCAGCAGTCGGGGACTGGGGAATTATGCTGAGCAGTTC. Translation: CASSRGLGNYAEQF. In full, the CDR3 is CASSRGLGNYAEQFF.

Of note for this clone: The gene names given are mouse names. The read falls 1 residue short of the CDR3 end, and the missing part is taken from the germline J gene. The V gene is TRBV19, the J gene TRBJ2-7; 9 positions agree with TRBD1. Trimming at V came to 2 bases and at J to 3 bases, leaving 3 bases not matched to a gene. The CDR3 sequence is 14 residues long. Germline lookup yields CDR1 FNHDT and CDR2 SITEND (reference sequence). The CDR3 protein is CASSINRGLYEQYF. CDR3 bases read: TGTGCCAGCAGTATTAACAGGGGGCTCTATGAACAGTAC.

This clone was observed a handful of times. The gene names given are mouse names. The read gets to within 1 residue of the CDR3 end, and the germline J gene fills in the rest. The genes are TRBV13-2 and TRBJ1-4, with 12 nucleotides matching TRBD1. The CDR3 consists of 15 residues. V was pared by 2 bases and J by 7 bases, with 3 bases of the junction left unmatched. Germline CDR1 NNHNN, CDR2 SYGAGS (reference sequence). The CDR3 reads CASGEPGQGAERLFF. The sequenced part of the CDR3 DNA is TGTGCCAGCGGTGAGCCGGGACAGGGGGCCGAAAGATTATTT.

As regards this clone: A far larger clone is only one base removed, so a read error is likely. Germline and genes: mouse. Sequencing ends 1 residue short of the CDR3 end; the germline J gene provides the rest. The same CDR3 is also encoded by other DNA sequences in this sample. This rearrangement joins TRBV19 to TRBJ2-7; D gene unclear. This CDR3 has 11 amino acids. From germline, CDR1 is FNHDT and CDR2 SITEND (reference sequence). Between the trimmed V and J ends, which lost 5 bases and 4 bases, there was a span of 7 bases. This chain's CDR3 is CASSPSYEQYF. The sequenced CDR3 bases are TGTGCCAGCAGCCCCTCTTATGAACAGTAC.

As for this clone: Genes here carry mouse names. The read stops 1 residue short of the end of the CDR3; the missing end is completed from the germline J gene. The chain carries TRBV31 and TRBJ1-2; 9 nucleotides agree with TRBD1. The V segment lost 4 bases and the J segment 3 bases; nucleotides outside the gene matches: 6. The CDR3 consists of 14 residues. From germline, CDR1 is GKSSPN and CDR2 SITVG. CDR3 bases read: TGTGCCTGGACCCAACAGGGGGCTGACTCCGACTACACC. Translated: CAWTQQGADSDYT. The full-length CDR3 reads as CAWTQQGADSDYTF.

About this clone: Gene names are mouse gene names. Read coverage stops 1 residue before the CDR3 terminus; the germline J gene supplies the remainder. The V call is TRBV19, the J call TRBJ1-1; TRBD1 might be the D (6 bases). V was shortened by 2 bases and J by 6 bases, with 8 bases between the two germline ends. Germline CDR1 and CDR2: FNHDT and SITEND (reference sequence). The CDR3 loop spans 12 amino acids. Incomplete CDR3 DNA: TGTGCCAGCAGTATGGGGACACCAGAAGTCTTC. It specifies CASSMGTPEVF. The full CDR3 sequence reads CASSMGTPEVFF.

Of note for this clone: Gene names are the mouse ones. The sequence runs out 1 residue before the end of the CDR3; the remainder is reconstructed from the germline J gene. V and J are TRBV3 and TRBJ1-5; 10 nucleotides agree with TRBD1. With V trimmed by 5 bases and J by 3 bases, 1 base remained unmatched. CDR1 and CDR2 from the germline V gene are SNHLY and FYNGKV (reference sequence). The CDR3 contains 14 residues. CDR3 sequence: CASSRDRGNQAPLF. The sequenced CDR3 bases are TGTGCCAGCAGCCGGGACAGGGGCAACCAGGCTCCGCTT.

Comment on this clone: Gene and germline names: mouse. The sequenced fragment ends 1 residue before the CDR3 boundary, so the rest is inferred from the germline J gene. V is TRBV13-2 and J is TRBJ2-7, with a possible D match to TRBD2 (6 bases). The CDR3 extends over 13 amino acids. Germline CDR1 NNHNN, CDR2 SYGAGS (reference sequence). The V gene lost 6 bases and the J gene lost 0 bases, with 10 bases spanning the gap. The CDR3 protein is CASATGSSYEQYF. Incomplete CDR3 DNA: TGTGCCAGCGCGACTGGTAGCTCCTATGAACAGTAC.

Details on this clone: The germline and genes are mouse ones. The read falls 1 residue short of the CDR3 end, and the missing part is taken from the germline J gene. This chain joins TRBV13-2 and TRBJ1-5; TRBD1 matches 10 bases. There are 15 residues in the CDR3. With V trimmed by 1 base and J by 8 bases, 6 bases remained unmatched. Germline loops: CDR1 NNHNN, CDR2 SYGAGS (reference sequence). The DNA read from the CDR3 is TGTGCCAGCGGTGATCTCCGGGACAGGGGAGAGGCTCCGCTT. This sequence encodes CASGDLRDRGEAPL. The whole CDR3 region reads CASGDLRDRGEAPLF.

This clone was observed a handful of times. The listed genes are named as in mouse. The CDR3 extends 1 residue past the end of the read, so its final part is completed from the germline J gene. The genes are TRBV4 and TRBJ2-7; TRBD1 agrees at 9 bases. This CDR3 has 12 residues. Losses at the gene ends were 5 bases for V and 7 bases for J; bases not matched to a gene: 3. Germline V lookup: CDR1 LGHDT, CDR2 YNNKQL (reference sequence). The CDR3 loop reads CASSGQGWEQYF. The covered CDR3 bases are TGTGCCAGCAGCGGACAGGGGTGGGAACAGTAC.

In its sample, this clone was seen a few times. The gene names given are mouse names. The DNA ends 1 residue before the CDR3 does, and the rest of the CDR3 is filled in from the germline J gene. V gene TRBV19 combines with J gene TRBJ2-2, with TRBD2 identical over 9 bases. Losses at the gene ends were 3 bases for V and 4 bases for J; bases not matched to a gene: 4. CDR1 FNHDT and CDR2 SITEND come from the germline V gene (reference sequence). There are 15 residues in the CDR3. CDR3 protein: CASSNWGASTGQLYF. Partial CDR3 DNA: TGTGCCAGCAGTAACTGGGGGGCCAGCACCGGGCAGCTCTAC.

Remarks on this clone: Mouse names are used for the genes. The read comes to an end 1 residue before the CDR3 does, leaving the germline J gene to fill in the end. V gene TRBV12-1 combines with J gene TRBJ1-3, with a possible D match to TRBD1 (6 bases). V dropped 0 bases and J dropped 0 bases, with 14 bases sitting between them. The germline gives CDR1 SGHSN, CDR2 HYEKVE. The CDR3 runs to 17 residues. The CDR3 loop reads CASSLSRQGTSGNTLYF. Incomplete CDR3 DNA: TGTGCCAGCTCTCTCTCTCGCCAGGGGACTTCTGGAAATACGCTCTAT.

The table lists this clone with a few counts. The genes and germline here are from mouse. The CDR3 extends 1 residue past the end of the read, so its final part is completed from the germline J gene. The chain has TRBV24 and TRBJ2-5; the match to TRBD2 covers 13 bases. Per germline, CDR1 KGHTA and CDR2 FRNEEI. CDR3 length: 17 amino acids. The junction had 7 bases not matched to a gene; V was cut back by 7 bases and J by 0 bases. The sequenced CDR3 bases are TGTGCCAGCACCACGGACTGGGGGGGCCTTAACCAAGACACCCAGTAC. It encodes CASTTDWGGLNQDTQY. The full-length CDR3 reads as CASTTDWGGLNQDTQYF.

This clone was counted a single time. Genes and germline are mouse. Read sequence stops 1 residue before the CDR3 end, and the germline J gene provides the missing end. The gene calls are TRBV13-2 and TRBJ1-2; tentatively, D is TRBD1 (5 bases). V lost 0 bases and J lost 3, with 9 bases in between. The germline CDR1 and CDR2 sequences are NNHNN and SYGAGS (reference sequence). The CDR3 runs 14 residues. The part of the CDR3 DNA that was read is TGTGCCAGCGGTGATGCGGGGCAAGACTCCGACTACACC. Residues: CASGDAGQDSDYT. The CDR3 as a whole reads CASGDAGQDSDYTF.

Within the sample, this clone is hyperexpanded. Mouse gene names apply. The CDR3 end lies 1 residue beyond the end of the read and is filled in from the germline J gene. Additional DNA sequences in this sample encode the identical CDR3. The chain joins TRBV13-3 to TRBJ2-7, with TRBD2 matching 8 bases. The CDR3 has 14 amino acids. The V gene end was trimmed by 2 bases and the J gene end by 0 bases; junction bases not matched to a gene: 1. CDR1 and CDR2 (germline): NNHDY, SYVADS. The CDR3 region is CASSDWGDSYEQYF. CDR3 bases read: TGTGCCAGCAGTGACTGGGGGGACTCCTATGAACAGTAC.

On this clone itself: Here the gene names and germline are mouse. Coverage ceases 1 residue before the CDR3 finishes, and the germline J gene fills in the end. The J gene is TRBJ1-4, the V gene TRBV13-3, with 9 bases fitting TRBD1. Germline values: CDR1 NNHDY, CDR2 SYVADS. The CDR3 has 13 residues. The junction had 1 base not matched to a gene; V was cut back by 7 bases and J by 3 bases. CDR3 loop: CASGDRANERLFF. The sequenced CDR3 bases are TGTGCCAGCGGGGACAGGGCCAACGAAAGATTATTT.

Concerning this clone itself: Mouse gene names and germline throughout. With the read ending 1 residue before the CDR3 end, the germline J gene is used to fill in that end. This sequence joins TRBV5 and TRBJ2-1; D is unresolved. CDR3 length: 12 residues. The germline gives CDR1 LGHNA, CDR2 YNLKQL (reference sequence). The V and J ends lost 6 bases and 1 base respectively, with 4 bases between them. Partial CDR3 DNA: TGTGCCAGCAGGGACAACTATGCTGAGCAGTTC. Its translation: CASRDNYAEQF. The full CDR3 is CASRDNYAEQFF.

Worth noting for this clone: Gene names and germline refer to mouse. The DNA read from the CDR3 is TGTGCCAGCAGTCTGGGGGGAGCCACCTTGTAC. Translation gives CASSLGGATLY. The entire CDR3 sequence reads CASSLGGATLYF. The chain couples TRBV26 to TRBJ2-4; D may correspond to TRBD1 or TRBD2 (5 bases each). The CDR3 end lies 1 residue beyond the end of the read and is filled in from the germline J gene. The germline gives CDR1 KGHPV, CDR2 FQNQEV (reference sequence). V lost 2 bases and J lost 8, with 8 bases in between. This CDR3 comprises 12 residues.

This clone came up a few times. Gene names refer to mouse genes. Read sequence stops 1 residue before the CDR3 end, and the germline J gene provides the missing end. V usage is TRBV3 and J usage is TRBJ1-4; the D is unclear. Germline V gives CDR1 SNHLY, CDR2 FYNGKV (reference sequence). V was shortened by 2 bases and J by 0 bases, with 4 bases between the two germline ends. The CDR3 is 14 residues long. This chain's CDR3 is CASSLTVSNERLFF. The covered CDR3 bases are TGTGCCAGCAGCTTAACAGTTTCCAACGAAAGATTATTT. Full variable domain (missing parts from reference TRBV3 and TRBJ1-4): GPKVLQIPSHQIIDMGQMVTLNCDPVSNHLYFYWYKQILGQQMEFLVNFYNGKVMEKSKLFKDQFSVERPDGSYFTLKIQPTALEDSAVYFCASSLTVSNERLFFGHGTKLSVL.

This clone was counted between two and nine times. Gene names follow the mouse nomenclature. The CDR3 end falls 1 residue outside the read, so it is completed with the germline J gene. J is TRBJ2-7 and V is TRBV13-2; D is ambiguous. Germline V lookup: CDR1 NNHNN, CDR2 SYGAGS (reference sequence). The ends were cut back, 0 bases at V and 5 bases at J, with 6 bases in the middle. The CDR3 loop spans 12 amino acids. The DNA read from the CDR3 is TGTGCCAGCGGTGATGTCGGGAATGAACAGTAC. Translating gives CASGDVGNEQY. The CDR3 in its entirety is CASGDVGNEQYF.

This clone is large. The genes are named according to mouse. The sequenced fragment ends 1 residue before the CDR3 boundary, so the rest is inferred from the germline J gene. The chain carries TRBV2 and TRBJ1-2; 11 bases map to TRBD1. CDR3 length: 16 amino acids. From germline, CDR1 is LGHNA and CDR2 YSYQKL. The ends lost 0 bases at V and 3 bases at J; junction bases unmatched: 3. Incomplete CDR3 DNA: TGTGCCAGCAGCCAAGATGTGGGACAGGGGGACTCCGACTACACC. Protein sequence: CASSQDVGQGDSDYT. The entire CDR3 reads CASSQDVGQGDSDYTF.

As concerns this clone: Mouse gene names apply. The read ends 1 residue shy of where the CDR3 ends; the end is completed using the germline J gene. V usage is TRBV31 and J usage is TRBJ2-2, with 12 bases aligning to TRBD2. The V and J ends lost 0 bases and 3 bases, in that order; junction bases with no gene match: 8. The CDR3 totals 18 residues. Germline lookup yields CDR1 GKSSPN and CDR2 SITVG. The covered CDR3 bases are TGTGCCTGGAGTCTAGGGGACTGGGGGGCGGAGGACACCGGGCAGCTCTAC. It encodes CAWSLGDWGAEDTGQLY. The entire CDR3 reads CAWSLGDWGAEDTGQLYF.

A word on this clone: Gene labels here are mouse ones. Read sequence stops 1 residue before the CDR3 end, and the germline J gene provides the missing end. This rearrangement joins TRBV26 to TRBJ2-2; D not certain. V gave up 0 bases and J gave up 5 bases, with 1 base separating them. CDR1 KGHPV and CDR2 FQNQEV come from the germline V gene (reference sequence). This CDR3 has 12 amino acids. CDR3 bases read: TGTGCCAGCAGTCTGTCGACCGGGCAGCTCTAC. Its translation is CASSLSTGQLY. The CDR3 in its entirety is CASSLSTGQLYF.

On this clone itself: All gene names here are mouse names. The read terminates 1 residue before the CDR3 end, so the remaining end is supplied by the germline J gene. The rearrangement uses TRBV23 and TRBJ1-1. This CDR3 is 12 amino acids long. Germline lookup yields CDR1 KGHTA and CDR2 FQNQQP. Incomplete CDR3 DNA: TGCTCCAGCACCCCTGCAAACACAGAAGTCTTC. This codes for CSSTPANTEVF. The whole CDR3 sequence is CSSTPANTEVFF.

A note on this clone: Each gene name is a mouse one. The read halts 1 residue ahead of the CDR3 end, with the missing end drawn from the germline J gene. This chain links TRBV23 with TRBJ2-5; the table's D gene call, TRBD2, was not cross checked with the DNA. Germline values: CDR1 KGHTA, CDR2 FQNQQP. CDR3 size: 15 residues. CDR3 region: CSSSPTLGVQDTQYF. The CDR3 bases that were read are TGCTCCAGCAGTCCGACTCTGGGGGTCCAAGACACCCAGTAC. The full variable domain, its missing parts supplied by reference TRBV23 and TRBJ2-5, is DAAVTQKPRYLIKMKGQEAEMKCIPEKGHTAVFWYQQKQSKELKFLIYFQNQQPLDQIDMVKERFSAVCPSSSLCSLGIRTCEAEDSALYLCSSSPTLGVQDTQYFGPGTRLLVL.

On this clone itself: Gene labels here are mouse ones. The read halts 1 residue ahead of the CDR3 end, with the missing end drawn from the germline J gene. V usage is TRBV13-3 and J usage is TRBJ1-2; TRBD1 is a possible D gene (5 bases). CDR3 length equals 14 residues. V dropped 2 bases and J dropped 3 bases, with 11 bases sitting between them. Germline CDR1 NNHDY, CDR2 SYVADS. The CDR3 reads CASSEGGRDSDYTF. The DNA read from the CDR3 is TGTGCCAGCAGTGAGGGGGGAAGGGACTCCGACTACACC.